This T cell receptor beta chain was identified during a study of shared clonotypes between healthy human individuals. V lost 3 bases and J lost 6, with 6 bases in between. The CDR3 sequence is 13 residues long. Germline assignment: CDR1 SGHTA and CDR2 FQGTGA. Assay: immunoSEQ multiplex PCR; the TCRdb copy retains only in-frame clones and omits some. The sample lists some 580,000 clones, about 97% occurring once. Sequencing used naive CD4+ T cells sorted from blood. The subset: CD45RA+ positively selected. The receptor comes from a woman in her 30s in good health. The rearrangement joins TRBV7-3 to TRBJ1-6; D not resolved. The CDR3 reads CASSFQANSPLHF. Written as DNA, the CDR3 is TGTGCCAGCAGCTTTCAAGCTAATTCACCCCTCCACTTT.